This TCR beta chain was captured in a study of blood T cell repertoires in COVID-19. Study summary: Acute and convalescent COVID-19 specimens originated in the United States, Italy and Spain. Nucleic acid was either cDNA or gDNA, and it came from T cells, B-cell-depleted T cells, or PBMCs.

In its sample, this clone was seen once. The protocol was immunoSEQ multiplex PCR, while the TCRdb copy is restricted to in-frame clones and leaves out a portion. The sample holds some 210,000 clones, around 86% seen once. V lost 7 bases and J 5 bases, leaving 5 bases between the germline ends. The CDR3 is 11 residues long. CDR1 MNHEY and CDR2 SVGAGI come from the germline V gene. Each participant's cohort was designated according to participant-reported clinical history. Sequenced input: PBMCs or T cells enriched from blood (not recorded which). The V call is TRBV6-5, the J call TRBJ2-2, with D hard to call. The origin of this receptor is a woman between 45 and 65 years old with acute COVID-19. This CDR3 is CASTLTGELFF. CDR3 DNA: TGTGCCAGCACCCTTACCGGGGAGCTGTTTTTT.